This T cell receptor beta chain was obtained from a study of blood T cells in healthy people across ages. This CDR3 has 14 amino acids. In germline, CDR1 is ENHRY, CDR2 SYGVKD. V lost 3 bases, J lost 4 bases, and 12 bases lay in between. It was with a sample-barcoded 5' primer and a J-beta primer mix that a second PCR of roughly 7 to 12 cycles was run. TCRdb reprocessed the 5' RACE reads via MiXCR and lists one record per CDR3 protein. This table has roughly 1,700,000 distinct CDR3 sequences, about 28% appearing once. There are many counts of this clonotype. Sequencing used blood. This rearrangement joins TRBV10-3 to TRBJ1-2, with D tentatively TRBD1 (5 bases). The clonotype was recovered from a woman under 40 in good health. CDR3 sequence reads: CAISEEQGVYGYTF. CDR3 in DNA: TGTGCCATCAGTGAAGAGCAGGGAGTCTATGGCTACACCTTC.